This TCR beta chain is drawn from a study of T cell repertoires in cytomegalovirus infection (dated by TCRdb to about 2019). Describing the broader study: Donor HLA type was relevant to the analysis, because carriage of CMV infection together with the matching HLA type was indicated by public TCR beta signatures. General findings and caveats noted by the study authors: Cumulative frequency of public TCR beta family members discriminated carriers of CMV infection plus the relevant HLA type in this cohort and an independent approximately 350-donor cohort. The ex vivo response was dominated by HLA-C-restricted CMV-specific TCR beta clonotypes, which also provided the single most frequent clonotype in two of eight donors.

Worth noting for this clonotype: There is no known antigen for this receptor. Per-base quality was not reported, and no clone a single base away is much larger than it.

The instrument was an Illumina HiSeq 1500. TCRdb itself trimmed the public reads at Q25 with fastp, ran MiXCR and retained productive beta chains. For every CDR3 protein sequence, its rows merge into one entry that carries the most common genes and DNA. This sample comprises 200,000 to 300,000 distinct CDR3 sequences, over 9% of them detected only once. The biggest ten clones account for roughly 1.7% of the sample. This clonotype was obtained from a human donor in good health (CMV status not recorded). Some clones in this sample may be carry-over from other donors' samples. Sequenced: PBMCs.

The CDR3 corresponds to CASGLVTGGETQYF. The DNA reads as follows: TGTGCTAGTGGTTTGGTAACAGGAGGAGAGACCCAGTACTTC. The rearrangement combines TRBV12-5 with TRBJ2-5; the D gene is possibly TRBD1 or TRBD2, with 5 bases matching each. The CDR3, from cysteine to phenylalanine, totals 14 residues. The read is trimmed to its CDR3 DNA, 42 bases read in frame from base 1. The trim is 0 bases for V and 4 bases for J, with a gap of 9 bases between the germline ends. CDR1 LGHNT and CDR2 FRNRAP were looked up in the germline V gene.